Listed below are T cell receptor beta chains from one sample, sequenced in a study of T cell repertoires in cytomegalovirus infection. TCRdb analysed the reads with MiXCR anew, one entry per CDR3 protein. In the table there are around 800,000 distinct CDR3 sequences, over 25% of which are singletons. Their specific antigens are unknown. The specimen comprised cultured CD8+ T cells from PBMCs, sampled from culture after CMV antigen stimulation. The origin of the receptors is a human donor in good health (CMV status not recorded). Some clones in this sample may be carry-over from other donors' samples. Both conserved end residues are part of each CDR3. A D gene is named only where the DNA matches it firmly. The listing skips clone size in some rows; elsewhere it reads once, few, many or a size class.

TRBJ2-5,.,TRBV5-8,.,TGTGCCAGCGGGGACGGGGAGACCCAGTACTTC,CASGDGETQYF
TRBJ2-7,few,TRBV6-1,.,TGTGCCAGCAGTAGAGGGTCGTTCCCCTACGAGCAGTACTTC,CASSRGSFPYEQYF
TRBJ2-2,.,TRBV11-2,.,TGTGCCAGCAGCTTAGTTGCAGGGTTGGCCGGGGAGCTGTTTTTT,CASSLVAGLAGELFF
TRBJ2-1,many,TRBV4-1,TRBD2,TGCGCCAGCAGCGCTAGCGGGGGGAGATACAATGAGCAGTTCTTC,CASSASGGRYNEQFF
TRBJ2-1,few,TRBV7-2,.,TGTGCCAGCAGCTTAAGGGCCCCGCCCAGCTCCTACAATGAGCAGTTCTTC,CASSLRAPPSSYNEQFF
TRBJ2-7,many,TRBV7-6,.,TGTGCCAGCAGCTTAGGGGACGACGAGCAGTACTTC,CASSLGDDEQYF
TRBJ1-2,.,TRBV7-8,.,TGTGCCAGCAGCTTCTCCAAGGGTGACTACACCTTC,CASSFSKGDYTF
TRBJ2-2,.,TRBV7-4,.,TGTGCCAGTAGTGGGGAAGAGAGGAACACCGGGGAGCTGTTTTTT,CASSGEERNTGELFF
TRBJ2-3,few,TRBV11-1,.,TGTGCCAGCAGCTTAGGGTTCCCAGATACGCAGTATTTT,CASSLGFPDTQYF
TRBJ2-3,.,TRBV12-5,.,TGTGCTAGTGCCCGGAGGGGGGAGACCACAGATACGCAGTATTTT,CASARRGETTDTQYF
TRBJ2-5,.,TRBV11-2,.,TGTGCCAGCAGCGGCCCGGTTCTAGAGACCCAGTACTTC,CASSGPVLETQYF
TRBJ2-7,.,TRBV27,TRBD1,TGTGCCAGCAGTTTCCTCTCGACAGGGGTTCACGAGCAGTACTTC,CASSFLSTGVHEQYF
TRBJ2-7,.,TRBV27,TRBD1,TGTGCCAATACGGACAGGCCCTACGAGCAGTACTTC,CANTDRPYEQYF
TRBJ2-7,.,TRBV6-1,TRBD1,TGTGCCAGCAGTGATGTGACAGGGGCCATTTACGAGCAGTACTTC,CASSDVTGAIYEQYF
TRBJ1-6,.,TRBV12-3/TRBV12-4,TRBD1,TGTGCCAGCAGCCCTGACAGGGGGCGATCACCCCTCCACTTT,CASSPDRGRSPLHF
TRBJ2-1,.,TRBV24-1,TRBD1,TGTGCCACCAGTGACCGGGACAGCAATGAGCAGTTCTTC,CATSDRDSNEQFF
TRBJ1-2,.,TRBV6-1,.,TGTGCCAGCAGTTATGATAGTGGTTATGGCTACACCTTC,CASSYDSGYGYTF
TRBJ2-7,.,TRBV7-6,.,TGTGCCAGCAGCTCGTGGGGGCCCTACGAGCAGTACTTC,CASSSWGPYEQYF
TRBJ2-2,few,TRBV5-6,.,TGTGCCAGCAGCTTTAGGACATCCTCGAAGGGGGAGCTGTTTTTT,CASSFRTSSKGELFF
TRBJ2-3,.,TRBV2,.,TGTGCCAGAGGACATCGGCAAGATACGCAGTATTTT,CARGHRQDTQYF
TRBJ1-1,.,TRBV7-9,TRBD1,TGTGCCAGCAGTCAATGGGGGACAGGGGACGTTCCGGTATTT,CASSQWGTGDVPVF
TRBJ1-2,.,TRBV7-6,.,TGTGCCAGCAGCCGAGCCCGTGGCCAGGGATTTTCTAACTATGGCTACACCTTC,CASSRARGQGFSNYGYTF
TRBJ2-1,few,TRBV6-2/TRBV6-3,.,TGTGCCAGTTGGGGAGTCTCCTACAATGAGCAGTTCTTC,CASWGVSYNEQFF
TRBJ2-1,.,TRBV4-1,.,TGCGCCAGCAGCCAAGGATGGGTCAATGAGCAGTTCTTC,CASSQGWVNEQFF
TRBJ1-6,many,TRBV6-4,TRBD1,TGTGCCAGCAGTGATGTCGGGACAGGGTTTTCACCCCTCCACTTT,CASSDVGTGFSPLHF
TRBJ1-1,.,TRBV28,.,TGTGCCAGCAGCCCACGCACAGTTGCGAGCACTGAAGCTTTCTTT,CASSPRTVASTEAFF
TRBJ1-2,.,TRBV27,.,TGTGCCAGCAGCAAACCCCTCGGGCGAATTAACTATGGCTACACCTTC,CASSKPLGRINYGYTF
TRBJ2-2,few,TRBV12-3/TRBV12-4,.,TGTGCCAGCACTTTCCGCTCGGGCGGGGCTCGGGAGACCGGGGAGCTGTTTTTT,CASTFRSGGARETGELFF
TRBJ2-7,few,TRBV6-8,.,TGTGCCAGCAGTTTTCTTGGCACTACCTACGAGCAGTACTTC,CASSFLGTTYEQYF
TRBJ2-5,.,TRBV6-1,TRBD2,TGTGCCAGCAGATCCCCCCAGCTAGCGGGGGAGGAGACCCAGTACTTC,CASRSPQLAGEETQYF
TRBJ2-2,.,TRBV27,TRBD1,TGTGCCAGCAGTCCTTGGACAGGGGATACCGGGGAGCTGTTTTTT,CASSPWTGDTGELFF
TRBJ1-1,few,TRBV6-1,.,TGTGCCAGCAGTGAAGACAGTTTTGAAGCTTTCTTT,CASSEDSFEAFF
TRBJ1-4,once,TRBV5-1,.,TGCGCCAGCAGCTTGAGCTACGGACAGCGCCTTAATGAAAAACTGTTTTTT,CASSLSYGQRLNEKLFF
TRBJ2-7,.,TRBV4-2,.,TGTGTCAGCAGCCAAGAAAGTAGAACAGATATTTACGAGCAGTACTTC,CVSSQESRTDIYEQYF
TRBJ1-5,.,TRBV4-1,.,TGCGCCAGCAGCCGTATTCTTGGGCAGCCCCAGCATTTT,CASSRILGQPQHF
TRBJ1-2,.,TRBV2,.,TGTGCCACCCAAGGAAAGGACAGAGGCTACACCTTC,CATQGKDRGYTF
TRBJ2-7,few,TRBV6-5,.,TGTGCCAGCAGTTACTCTAATGGGGACAACTCCTACGAGCAGTACTTC,CASSYSNGDNSYEQYF
TRBJ1-2,.,TRBV27,TRBD1,TGTGCCAGACATACCCGGGACAGGGGTCTACCGGTCATCTATGGCTACACCTTC,CARHTRDRGLPVIYGYTF
TRBJ1-1,.,TRBV7-8,.,TGTGCCAGCAGCTTTCGCAGGGGCGGGACTGAAGCTTTCTTT,CASSFRRGGTEAFF
TRBJ1-1,.,TRBV7-2,.,TGTGCCAGCAGCTTCGATAGGGGGAGAGGCACTGAAGCTTTCTTT,CASSFDRGRGTEAFF
TRBJ2-1,few,TRBV12-3/TRBV12-4,TRBD2,TGTGCCAGCAGTTCCAGTCTACTAGCGGGGGGGCCAGGTGAGCAGTTCTTC,CASSSSLLAGGPGEQFF
TRBJ2-1,.,TRBV4-1,TRBD2,TGCGCCAGCAGCCAAAGGGGACTAGAGAATGAGCAGTTCTTC,CASSQRGLENEQFF
TRBJ2-6,few,TRBV20-1,.,TGCAGTGCCCGGGTGGCTGGGGCCAACGTCCTGACTTTC,CSARVAGANVLTF